The next 26 T cell receptor beta chains were all read from a single sample in a study of type 1 regulatory T cells. MiXCR was run by TCRdb on the reads, yielding one entry per CDR3 protein. This table holds tens of thousands of distinct CDR3 sequences, about 20% found once. No cognate antigen is known for these TCRs. Study-level findings and limits: Compared with non-type 1 regulatory T cells, type 1 regulatory T cells showed a more restricted TCR repertoire.

Sequencing was performed on cultured type 1 regulatory T (Tr1) cells, either the whole culture or a sorted fraction (not recorded which). The receptors here all came from a human donor in good health.

Regarding this clonotype: One end of the junction is discordant with germline, which a read error may explain. J is TRBJ1-5 and V is TRBV20-1, with TRBD1 matching 8 bases. This CDR3 comprises 13 residues. Germline values: CDR1 DFQATT, CDR2 SNEGSKA (reference sequence). CDR3 nucleotides: TGCAGTGCTAGAGAACAGGGGGGCCAGCCCCTGCATTTT. Encoded protein: CSAREQGGQPLHF.

This clonotype appeared a few times. CDR3 bases: TGTGCCAGCTCGACAGGGTCGGGATATGGCTACACCTTC. Encoded protein: CASSTGSGYGYTF. J is TRBJ1-2 and V is TRBV18; 7 bases fit TRBD1. There are 13 residues in the CDR3. The trim removed 6 bases at V and 5 bases at J, leaving 6 bases unmatched. Germline lookup yields CDR1 KGHSH and CDR2 LQKENI. The full variable domain, completed using reference TRBV18 and TRBJ1-2, is NAGVMQNPRHLVRRRGQEARLRCSPMKGHSHVYWYRQLPEEGLKFMVYLQKENIIDESGMPKERFSAEFPKEGPSILRIQQVVRGDSAAYFCASSTGSGYGYTFGSGTRLTVV.

CDR3 nucleotide sequence: TGCGCCAGCAGATTGAGCACCGGGGAGCTGTTTTTT. It specifies CASRLSTGELFF. V usage is TRBV5-1 and J usage is TRBJ2-2; D not certain. The CDR3 has 12 amino acids. Germline V lookup: CDR1 SGHRS, CDR2 YFSETQ. V lost 5 bases, J lost 4 bases, and 6 bases lay in between.

The V and J genes are TRBV5-1 and TRBJ2-1, with D possibly TRBD2 on 6 matching bases. V lost 6 bases, J lost 2 bases, and 15 bases lay in between. Germline CDR1 SGHRS, CDR2 YFSETQ. The length of the CDR3 is 15 residues. The CDR3 DNA reads TGCGCCAGCAACCCGGGACTCAAGACCTACAATGAGCAGTTCTTC. Its translation is CASNPGLKTYNEQFF.

The rearrangement uses TRBV3-1 and TRBJ1-1; D possibly corresponds to TRBD1 (5 bases). CDR3 length: 16 residues. The V gene lost 3 bases and the J gene lost 0 bases, with 14 bases spanning the gap. Germline V gives CDR1 LGHDT, CDR2 YNNKEL (reference sequence). The CDR3 nucleotides are TGTGCCAGCAGCCACGAGGGAGGGACGGTGAACACTGAAGCTTTCTTT. Its translation is CASSHEGGTVNTEAFF.

The chain recombines TRBV5-4 with TRBJ2-5; a possible D gene is TRBD1 (5 bases). Trimming cost V 4 bases and J 6 bases, with 16 bases left between them. CDR1 and CDR2 from the germline V gene are SGHNT and YYREEE (reference sequence). The CDR3 runs to 14 residues. The CDR3 DNA sequence: TGTGCCAGCAGCCGTACAGGAAACTCGAAGACCCAGTACTTC. It encodes CASSRTGNSKTQYF. Using reference TRBV5-4 and TRBJ2-5 for the parts outside the CDR3, the full variable domain is ETGVTQSPTHLIKTRGQQVTLRCSSQSGHNTVSWYQQALGQGPQFIFQYYREEENGRGNFPPRFSGLQFPNYSSELNVNALELDDSALYLCASSRTGNSKTQYFGPGTRLLVL.

The J gene is TRBJ2-2, the V gene TRBV18; 7 bases agree with TRBD1. After removal of 5 bases from V and 4 bases from J, the junction contained 4 bases not matched to a gene. The CDR3 runs to 14 residues. CDR1 and CDR2 (germline): KGHSH, LQKENI. CDR3 DNA sequence: TGTGCCAGCTCAGGGACAGTACGCACCGGGGAGCTGTTTTTT. Translated, it gives CASSGTVRTGELFF.

The gene calls are TRBV6-6 and TRBJ1-1, with 11 bases fitting TRBD1. The trim removed 6 bases at V and 2 bases at J, leaving 5 bases unmatched. In germline, CDR1 is MNHNY, CDR2 SVGAGI (reference sequence). This CDR3 has 15 amino acids. DNA of the CDR3: TGTGCCAGCAGCTCCGGGACAGGGGGTAACACTGAAGCTTTCTTT. Translating it yields CASSSGTGGNTEAFF.

The chain is built from TRBV24-1 and TRBJ1-1; 7 nucleotides align to TRBD1. This CDR3 has 12 residues. CDR1 is KGHDR, CDR2 SFDVKD, per germline. With V trimmed by 7 bases and J by 11 bases, 9 bases remained unmatched. The CDR3 bases are TGTGCCACCAGCAGCGCAGGGGGATACGCTTTCTTT. Its translation is CATSSAGGYAFF.

As to this clonotype: One end of the junction varies from germline; a read error may be responsible. The V gene is TRBV28, the J gene TRBJ2-7; D uncertain. The germline V gene encodes CDR1 MDHEN and CDR2 SYDVKM. CDR3 length: 12 residues. CDR3 DNA: TGTGCCGGCAGTTTGCGACTGGGCCTGGAGTACTTC. Translated: CAGSLRLGLEYF.

V usage is TRBV20-1 and J usage is TRBJ2-7, with D tentatively TRBD2 (5 bases). The germline V and J ends were trimmed by 0 bases and 6 bases, with 15 bases remaining between them. CDR1 and CDR2 (germline): DFQATT, SNEGSKA (reference sequence). The CDR3 contains 14 residues. The CDR3 sequence is CSARDFGEMFEQYF. The CDR3 DNA reads as TGCAGTGCTAGAGATTTTGGGGAGATGTTCGAGCAGTACTTC.

This clonotype occurred once. This chain links TRBV15 with TRBJ2-7, with 7 bases identical to TRBD2. The germline V gene encodes CDR1 LNHNV and CDR2 YYDKDF (reference sequence). V was clipped by 9 bases and J by 6 bases; unmatched bases: 17. This CDR3 comprises 15 residues. CDR3 loop: CATSLRQPRGSEQYF. CDR3 DNA: TGTGCCACGTCACTCCGACAACCGCGGGGGTCCGAGCAGTACTTC.

This clonotype was seen only a few times. The CDR3 is CASSPRAGELFF. The CDR3 DNA sequence: TGTGCCAGCAGCCCTCGGGCCGGGGAGCTGTTTTTT. This chain uses TRBV11-2 with TRBJ2-2; D unclear. The CDR3 is made up of 12 amino acids. Trimming stripped 5 bases from V and 6 bases from J, with 7 bases between. Per the germline V gene, CDR1 is SGHAT and CDR2 is FQNNGV.

In its sample, this clonotype was seen a few times. This chain joins TRBV9 and TRBJ1-5, with D uncertain. Trimming cost V 0 bases and J 7 bases, with 8 bases left between them. The CDR3 extends over 13 amino acids. From germline, CDR1 is SGDLS and CDR2 YYNGEE. CDR3 loop: CASSVGEGQPQHF. The CDR3 nucleotides read TGTGCCAGCAGCGTAGGGGAGGGACAGCCCCAGCATTTT.

The table lists this clonotype with a few counts. The CDR3 loop is CASSEQGDGYTF. The DNA for the CDR3 is TGTGCCAGCAGTGAGCAGGGGGACGGCTACACCTTC. The rearrangement links TRBV6-2 or TRBV6-3 to TRBJ1-2, with TRBD1 identical over 7 bases. The length of the CDR3 is 12 residues. Germline V gene sequence: CDR1 MNHEY, CDR2 SVGEGT. J gave up 8 bases and V 5 bases, and 5 bases lay outside the gene matches.

The table lists this clonotype with a few counts. V and J are TRBV5-1 and TRBJ2-1, with D uncertain. The V gene lost 5 bases and the J gene lost 2 bases, with 8 bases spanning the gap. The CDR3 length is 13 residues. From germline, CDR1 is SGHRS and CDR2 YFSETQ. CDR3 amino acids: CASREAPYNEQFF. The CDR3 DNA reads TGCGCCAGCAGGGAAGCCCCCTACAATGAGCAGTTCTTC.

V usage is TRBV6-6 and J usage is TRBJ2-2; 11 bases fit TRBD2. Germline values: CDR1 MNHNY, CDR2 SVGAGI (reference sequence). After removal of 5 bases from V and 1 base from J, the junction contained 6 bases not matched to a gene. The CDR3 extends over 17 amino acids. The CDR3: CASSRGLAVVNTGELFF. CDR3 coding DNA: TGTGCCAGCAGTAGGGGACTAGCGGTAGTGAACACCGGGGAGCTGTTTTTT.

This clonotype showed up just a few times. This chain connects TRBV20-1 to TRBJ1-2; 8 bases are shared with TRBD1. The ends lost 5 bases at V and 2 bases at J; junction bases unmatched: 1. The CDR3 loop spans 12 amino acids. Germline CDR1 is DFQATT and CDR2 is SNEGSKA (reference sequence). CDR3 DNA sequence: TGCAGTGCTCGGACAGGGAACTATGGCTACACCTTC. Translated, it gives CSARTGNYGYTF.

This clonotype came up many times. The rearrangement joins TRBV6-2 or TRBV6-3 to TRBJ2-5, with D possibly being TRBD2 (5 bases). V was trimmed by 2 bases and J by 3 bases, leaving 10 bases between them. The CDR3 totals 14 residues. CDR1 is MNHEY and CDR2 is SVGEGT in the germline V gene. DNA for the CDR3: TGTGCCAGCAGTTACGATCGGGGAAAAGAGACCCAGTACTTC. Its translation is CASSYDRGKETQYF.

V gene TRBV18 combines with J gene TRBJ1-1; D is unclear. Germline assignment: CDR1 KGHSH and CDR2 LQKENI. The CDR3 is 15 amino acids. Trimming took off 1 base at V and 4 bases at J, with 13 bases between the two ends. The DNA for the CDR3 is TGTGCCAGCTCACCACGGGGAGCCATTGGCACTGAAGCTTTCTTT. Its protein product is CASSPRGAIGTEAFF. The whole variable domain, remainder taken from reference TRBV18 and TRBJ1-1, is NAGVMQNPRHLVRRRGQEARLRCSPMKGHSHVYWYRQLPEEGLKFMVYLQKENIIDESGMPKERFSAEFPKEGPSILRIQQVVRGDSAAYFCASSPRGAIGTEAFFGQGTRLTVV.

Many counts were recorded for this clonotype. V gene TRBV5-6 combines with J gene TRBJ1-5; D not resolved. This CDR3 has 15 amino acids. Per the germline V gene, CDR1 is SGHDT and CDR2 is YYEEEE. The ends were cut back, 0 bases at V and 2 bases at J, with 9 bases in the middle. The CDR3 reads CASSLAVSGNQPQHF. In DNA form, the CDR3 reads TGTGCCAGCAGCTTGGCCGTTTCAGGCAATCAGCCCCAGCATTTT.

V usage is TRBV19 and J usage is TRBJ2-5; TRBD2 might be the D (5 bases). V dropped 3 bases and J dropped 6 bases, with 14 bases sitting between them. CDR1 LNHDA and CDR2 SQIVND come from the germline V gene (reference sequence). The CDR3 consists of 14 residues. CDR3 amino acids: CASSISSIVKTQYF. DNA for the CDR3: TGTGCCAGTAGTATTTCTAGCATCGTAAAGACCCAGTACTTC. Together with reference TRBV19 and TRBJ2-5, the CDR3 gives the full variable domain: DGGITQSPKYLFRKEGQNVTLSCEQNLNHDAMYWYRQDPGQGLRLIYYSQIVNDFQKGDIAEGYSVSREKKESFPLTVTSAQKNPTAFYLCASSISSIVKTQYFGPGTRLLVL.

In nucleotides, the CDR3 is TGTGCCTGGAGTGACAGATATGAAGCTTTCTTT. It yields the protein CAWSDRYEAFF. The chain joins TRBV30 to TRBJ1-1, with unresolved D. The CDR3 totals 11 residues. Germline loops: CDR1 GTSNPN, CDR2 SVGIG (reference sequence). The V end lost 1 base, the J end lost 7 bases, and 7 bases lay between the germline ends.

This clonotype was counted only a few times. J is TRBJ2-6 and V is TRBV5-4; 8 bases are a match to TRBD2. The CDR3 spans 16 residues. V lost 4 bases to trimming and J lost 2 bases; unmatched junction nucleotides: 5. Germline CDR1 is SGHNT and CDR2 is YYREEE (reference sequence). CDR3 nucleotide sequence: TGTGCCAGCAGCCCCGGACTAGCCGCTGGGGCCAACGTCCTGACTTTC. Encoded protein: CASSPGLAAGANVLTF.

The gene calls are TRBV7-9 and TRBJ2-7; TRBD1 agrees at 9 bases. The CDR3 covers 12 residues. Germline V gene lookup returns CDR1 SEHNR and CDR2 FQNEAQ (reference sequence). J lost 5 bases, V lost 5 bases, and 1 base had no gene match. The DNA of the CDR3 is TGTGCCAGCAGCCGGACAGGGGACGAGCAGTACTTC. Its translation: CASSRTGDEQYF. Together with reference TRBV7-9 and TRBJ2-7, the CDR3 gives the full variable domain: DTGVSQNPRHKITKRGQNVTFRCDPISEHNRLYWYRQTLGQGPEFLTYFQNEAQLEKSRLLSDRFSAERPKGSFSTLEIQRTEQGDSAMYLCASSRTGDEQYFGPGTRLTVT.

V usage is TRBV30 and J usage is TRBJ2-1; no clear D gene. The V end lost 0 bases, the J end lost 8 bases, and 8 bases lay between the germline ends. The germline V gene encodes CDR1 GTSNPN and CDR2 SVGIG (reference sequence). This CDR3 is built from 12 residues. Here the CDR3 DNA reads TGTGCCTGGAGTGTTTCCCCTCATGAGCAGTTCTTC. This sequence encodes CAWSVSPHEQFF. Combining the CDR3 with reference TRBV30 and TRBJ2-1 gives the whole variable domain SQTIHQWPATLVQPVGSPLSLECTVEGTSNPNLYWYRQAAGRGLQLLFYSVGIGQISSEVPQNLSASRPQDRQFILSSKKLLLSDSGFYLCAWSVSPHEQFFGPGTRLTVL.